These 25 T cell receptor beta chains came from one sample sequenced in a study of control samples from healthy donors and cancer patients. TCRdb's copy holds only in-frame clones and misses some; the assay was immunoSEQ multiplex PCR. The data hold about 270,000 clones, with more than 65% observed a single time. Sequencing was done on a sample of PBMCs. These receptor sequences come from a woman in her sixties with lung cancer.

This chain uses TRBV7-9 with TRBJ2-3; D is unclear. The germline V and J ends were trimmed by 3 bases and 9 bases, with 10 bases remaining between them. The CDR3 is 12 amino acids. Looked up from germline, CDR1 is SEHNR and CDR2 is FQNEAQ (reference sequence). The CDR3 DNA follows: TGTGCCAGCAGCTTTCATATGGGAACGCAGTATTTT. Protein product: CASSFHMGTQYF.

The CDR3 is CASSDLSENARGYTF. CDR3 DNA sequence: TGTGCCAGCAGTGACCTAAGCGAAAACGCTCGTGGCTACACCTTC. The V and J genes are TRBV28 and TRBJ1-2; D ambiguous. This CDR3 region has 15 residues. Trimming cost V 5 bases and J 7 bases, with 20 bases left between them. Per germline, CDR1 MDHEN and CDR2 SYDVKM.

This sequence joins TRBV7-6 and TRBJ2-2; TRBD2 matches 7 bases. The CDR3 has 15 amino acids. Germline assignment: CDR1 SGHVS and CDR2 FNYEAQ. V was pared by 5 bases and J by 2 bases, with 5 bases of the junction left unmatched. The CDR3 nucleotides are TGTGCCAGCAGCCCAAGCGGGGTCAACACCGGGGAGCTGTTTTTT. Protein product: CASSPSGVNTGELFF.

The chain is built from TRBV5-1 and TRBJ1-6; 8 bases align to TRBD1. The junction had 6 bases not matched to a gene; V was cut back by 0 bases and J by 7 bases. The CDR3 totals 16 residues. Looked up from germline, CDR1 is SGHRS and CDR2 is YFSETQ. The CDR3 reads CASSLDAGGSNSPLHF. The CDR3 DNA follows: TGCGCCAGCAGCTTGGATGCAGGGGGCAGCAATTCACCCCTCCACTTT.

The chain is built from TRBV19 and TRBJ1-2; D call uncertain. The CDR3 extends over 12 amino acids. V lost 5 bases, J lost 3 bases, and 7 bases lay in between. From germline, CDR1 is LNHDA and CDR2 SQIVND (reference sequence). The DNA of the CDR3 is TGTGCCAGTAGTGCGGCCGACTATGGCTACACCTTC. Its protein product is CASSAADYGYTF.

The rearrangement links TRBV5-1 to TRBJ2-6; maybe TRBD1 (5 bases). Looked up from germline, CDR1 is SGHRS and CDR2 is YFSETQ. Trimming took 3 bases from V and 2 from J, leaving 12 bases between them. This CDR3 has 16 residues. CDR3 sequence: CASSSRVLAGANVLTF. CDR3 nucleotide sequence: TGCGCCAGCAGCTCCAGGGTCCTGGCTGGGGCCAACGTCCTGACTTTC. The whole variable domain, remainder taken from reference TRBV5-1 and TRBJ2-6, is KAGVTQTPRYLIKTRGQQVTLSCSPISGHRSVSWYQQTPGQGLQFLFEYFSETQRNKGNFPGRFSGRQFSNSRSEMNVSTLELGDSALYLCASSSRVLAGANVLTFGAGSRLTVL.

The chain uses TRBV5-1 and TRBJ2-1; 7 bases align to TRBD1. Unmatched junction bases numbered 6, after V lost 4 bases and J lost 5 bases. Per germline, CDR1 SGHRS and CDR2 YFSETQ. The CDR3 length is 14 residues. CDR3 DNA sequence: TGCGCCAGCAGCCCCCGGACAGGAGACAATGAGCAGTTCTTC. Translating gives CASSPRTGDNEQFF.

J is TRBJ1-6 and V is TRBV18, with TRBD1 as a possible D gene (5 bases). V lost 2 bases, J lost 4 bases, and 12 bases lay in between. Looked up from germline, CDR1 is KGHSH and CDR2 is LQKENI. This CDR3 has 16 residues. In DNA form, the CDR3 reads TGTGCCAGCTCACCAGAGGGGATCACGTATAATTCACCCCTCCACTTT. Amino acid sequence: CASSPEGITYNSPLHF. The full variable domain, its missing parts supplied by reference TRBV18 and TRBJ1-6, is NAGVMQNPRHLVRRRGQEARLRCSPMKGHSHVYWYRQLPEEGLKFMVYLQKENIIDESGMPKERFSAEFPKEGPSILRIQQVVRGDSAAYFCASSPEGITYNSPLHFGNGTRLTVT.

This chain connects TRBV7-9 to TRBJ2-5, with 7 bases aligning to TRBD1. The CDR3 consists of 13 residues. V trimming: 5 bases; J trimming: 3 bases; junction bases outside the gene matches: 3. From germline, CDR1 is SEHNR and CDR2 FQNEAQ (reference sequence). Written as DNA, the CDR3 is TGTGCCAGCAGCGGGGGACAGAAAGAGACCCAGTACTTC. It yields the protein CASSGGQKETQYF.

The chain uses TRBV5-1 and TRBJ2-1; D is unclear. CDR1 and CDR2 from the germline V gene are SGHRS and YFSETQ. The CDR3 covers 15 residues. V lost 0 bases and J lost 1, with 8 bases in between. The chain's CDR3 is CASSLGEWSYNEQFF. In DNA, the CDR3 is TGCGCCAGCAGCTTGGGTGAGTGGTCCTACAATGAGCAGTTCTTC. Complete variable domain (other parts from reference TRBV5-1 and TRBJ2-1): KAGVTQTPRYLIKTRGQQVTLSCSPISGHRSVSWYQQTPGQGLQFLFEYFSETQRNKGNFPGRFSGRQFSNSRSEMNVSTLELGDSALYLCASSLGEWSYNEQFFGPGTRLTVL.

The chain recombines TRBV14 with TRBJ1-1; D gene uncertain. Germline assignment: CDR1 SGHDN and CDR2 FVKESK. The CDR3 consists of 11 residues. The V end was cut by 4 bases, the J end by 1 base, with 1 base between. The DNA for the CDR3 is TGTGCCAGCAGCCCGAACACTGAAGCTTTCTTT. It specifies CASSPNTEAFF.

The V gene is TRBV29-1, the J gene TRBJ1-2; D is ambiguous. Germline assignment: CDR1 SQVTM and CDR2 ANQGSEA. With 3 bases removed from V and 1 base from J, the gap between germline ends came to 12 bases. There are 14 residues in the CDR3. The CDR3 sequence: CSVDGGGFNYGYTF. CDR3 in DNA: TGCAGCGTTGATGGAGGCGGATTTAACTATGGCTACACCTTC.

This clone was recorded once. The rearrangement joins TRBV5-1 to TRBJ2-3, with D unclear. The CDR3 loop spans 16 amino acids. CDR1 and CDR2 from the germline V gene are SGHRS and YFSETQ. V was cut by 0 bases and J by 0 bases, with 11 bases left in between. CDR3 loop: CASSLGNPTSTDTQYF. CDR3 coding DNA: TGCGCCAGCAGCTTGGGTAACCCTACTAGCACAGATACGCAGTATTTT.

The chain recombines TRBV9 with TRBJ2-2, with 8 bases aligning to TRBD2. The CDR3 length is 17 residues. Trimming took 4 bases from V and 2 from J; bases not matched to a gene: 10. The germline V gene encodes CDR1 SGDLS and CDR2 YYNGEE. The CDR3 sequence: CASSPSTSGLNTGELFF. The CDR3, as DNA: TGTGCCAGCAGCCCTAGTACTAGCGGTTTAAACACCGGGGAGCTGTTTTTT.

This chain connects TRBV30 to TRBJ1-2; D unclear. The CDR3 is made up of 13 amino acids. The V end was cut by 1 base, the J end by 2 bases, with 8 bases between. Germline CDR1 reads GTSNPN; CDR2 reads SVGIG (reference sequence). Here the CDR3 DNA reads TGTGCCTGGAGTGGACGGATCAACTATGGCTACACCTTC. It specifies CAWSGRINYGYTF. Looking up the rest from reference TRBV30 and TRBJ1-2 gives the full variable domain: SQTIHQWPATLVQPVGSPLSLECTVEGTSNPNLYWYRQAAGRGLQLLFYSVGIGQISSEVPQNLSASRPQDRQFILSSKKLLLSDSGFYLCAWSGRINYGYTFGSGTRLTVV.

DNA of the CDR3: TGCGCCAGCAGCGAGGGACAGGGGAACTATGGCTACACCTTC. It yields the protein CASSEGQGNYGYTF. The J gene is TRBJ1-2, the V gene TRBV5-1, with TRBD1 identical over 10 bases. Germline V gene data show CDR1 as SGHRS and CDR2 as YFSETQ. V lost 4 bases to trimming and J lost 2 bases; unmatched junction nucleotides: 2. CDR3 length equals 14 residues.

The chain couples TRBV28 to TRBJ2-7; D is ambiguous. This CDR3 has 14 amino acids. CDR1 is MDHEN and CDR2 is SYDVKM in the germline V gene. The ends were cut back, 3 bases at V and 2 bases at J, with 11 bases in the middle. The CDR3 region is CASSFRVPAYEQYF. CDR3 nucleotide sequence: TGTGCCAGCAGTTTTAGGGTGCCCGCCTACGAGCAGTACTTC.

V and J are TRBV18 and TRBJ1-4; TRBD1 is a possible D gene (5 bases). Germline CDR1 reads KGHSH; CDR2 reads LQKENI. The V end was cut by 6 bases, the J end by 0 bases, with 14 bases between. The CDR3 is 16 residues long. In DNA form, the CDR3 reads TGTGCCAGCTCCCAAAGACAGCTTGCAACTAATGAAAAACTGTTTTTT. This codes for CASSQRQLATNEKLFF.

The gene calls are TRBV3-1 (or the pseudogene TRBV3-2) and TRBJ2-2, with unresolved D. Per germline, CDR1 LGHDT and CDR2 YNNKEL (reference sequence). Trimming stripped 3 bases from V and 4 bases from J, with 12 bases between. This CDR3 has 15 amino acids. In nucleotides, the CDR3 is TGTGCCAGCAGCCACCTAGTGGTTAGCACCGGGGAGCTGTTTTTT. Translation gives CASSHLVVSTGELFF.

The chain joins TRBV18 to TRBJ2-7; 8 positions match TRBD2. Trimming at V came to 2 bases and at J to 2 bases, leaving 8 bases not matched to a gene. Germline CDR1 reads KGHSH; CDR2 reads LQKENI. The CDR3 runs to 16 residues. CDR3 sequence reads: CASSPRLLAETYEQYF. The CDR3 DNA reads TGTGCCAGCTCACCAAGGTTACTAGCGGAGACCTACGAGCAGTACTTC.

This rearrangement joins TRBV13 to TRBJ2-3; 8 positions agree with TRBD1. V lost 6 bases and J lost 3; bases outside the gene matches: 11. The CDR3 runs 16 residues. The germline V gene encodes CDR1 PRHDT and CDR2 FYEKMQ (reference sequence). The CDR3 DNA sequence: TGTGCCAGCAGACAACTCTGGACAGGGAAAACAGATACGCAGTATTTT. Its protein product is CASRQLWTGKTDTQYF.

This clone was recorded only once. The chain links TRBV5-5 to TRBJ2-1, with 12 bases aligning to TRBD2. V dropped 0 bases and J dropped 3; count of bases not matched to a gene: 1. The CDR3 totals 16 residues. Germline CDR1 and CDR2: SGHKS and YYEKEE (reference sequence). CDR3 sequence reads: CASSLGLAGDYNEQFF. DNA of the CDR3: TGTGCCAGCAGCTTGGGACTAGCGGGGGACTACAATGAGCAGTTCTTC.

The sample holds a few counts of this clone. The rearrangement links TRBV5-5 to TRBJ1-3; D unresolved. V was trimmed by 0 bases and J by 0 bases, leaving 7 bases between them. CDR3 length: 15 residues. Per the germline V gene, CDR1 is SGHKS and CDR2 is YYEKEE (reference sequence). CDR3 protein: CASSLVAYSGNTIYF. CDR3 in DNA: TGTGCCAGCAGCTTGGTAGCTTACTCTGGAAACACCATATATTTT.

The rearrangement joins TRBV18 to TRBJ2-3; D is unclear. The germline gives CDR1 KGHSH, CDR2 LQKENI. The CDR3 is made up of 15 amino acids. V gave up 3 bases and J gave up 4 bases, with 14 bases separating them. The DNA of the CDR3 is TGTGCCAGCTCACCCTCAACCCTAAGGGCAGATACGCAGTATTTT. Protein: CASSPSTLRADTQYF.

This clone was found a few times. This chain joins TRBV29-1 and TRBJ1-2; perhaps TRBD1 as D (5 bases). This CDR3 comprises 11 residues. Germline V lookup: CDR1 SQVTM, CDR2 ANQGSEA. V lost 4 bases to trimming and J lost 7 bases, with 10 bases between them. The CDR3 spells CSVAGLFGYTF. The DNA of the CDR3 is TGCAGCGTTGCAGGGCTATTTGGCTACACCTTC.